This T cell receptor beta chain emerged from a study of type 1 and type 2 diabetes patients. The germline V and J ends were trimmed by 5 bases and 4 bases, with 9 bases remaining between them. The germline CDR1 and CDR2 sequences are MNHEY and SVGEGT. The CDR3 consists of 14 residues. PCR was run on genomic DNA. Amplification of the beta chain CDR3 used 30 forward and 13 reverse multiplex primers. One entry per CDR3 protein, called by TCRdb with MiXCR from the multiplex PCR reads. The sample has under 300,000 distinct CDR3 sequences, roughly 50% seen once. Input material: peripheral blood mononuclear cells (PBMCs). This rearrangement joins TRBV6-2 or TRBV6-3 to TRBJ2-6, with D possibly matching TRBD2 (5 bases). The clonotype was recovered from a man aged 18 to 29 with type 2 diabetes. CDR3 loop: CASSDYTGANVLTF. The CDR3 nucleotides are TGTGCCAGCAGTGACTACACAGGGGCCAACGTCCTGACTTTC.